The 6 T cell receptor beta chains in this list originate from one sample, sequenced in a study of human T cells and chemical hapten exposure (dated by TCRdb to the early 2020s). The time point tag for this specimen amounts to: patch test 1, 2 weeks after DPC sensitization. The treatment or condition label corresponds to: therapeutic diphenylcyclopropenone sensitization with weekly scalp DPC. To prepare the library, RACE was applied. Sequencing instrument: NextSeq 500. TCRdb ran its own pipeline on the public reads, namely fastp trimming at Q25 and MiXCR clone calling, and kept in-frame beta chains. Identical CDR3 proteins give one entry, which carries the most common genes and DNA. The sample profile shows roughly 200,000 distinct CDR3 sequences; 20% to 25% of them were found once. The ten largest clones represent approximately 6.7% of the sample. The starting material was whole blood, obtained in connection with sensitization to the hapten diphenylcyclopropenone (DPC). The receptors derive from a woman aged 50 to 60 with alopecia areata. Some clones in this sample may be carry-over from other donors' samples.

This clonotype was seen a few times. The chain uses TRBV9 and TRBJ2-5; the D is unclear. The CDR3 runs to 13 residues. V was trimmed by 0 bases and J by 5 bases, leaving 8 bases between them. Germline V gene data show CDR1 as SGDLS and CDR2 as YYNGEE. The CDR3: CASSVGAVETQYF. CDR3 nucleotides: TGTGCCAGCAGCGTAGGGGCGGTGGAGACCCAGTACTTC.

The chain is built from TRBV4-2 and TRBJ2-2; D is possibly TRBD1 (7 bases). V was trimmed by 0 bases and J by 5 bases, leaving 19 bases between them. There are 18 residues in the CDR3. Germline values: CDR1 LGHNA, CDR2 YNFKEQ. CDR3 amino acids: CASSQEMTGSGGTGELFF. The CDR3, as DNA: TGTGCCAGCAGCCAAGAGATGACCGGGTCAGGGGGGACCGGGGAGCTGTTTTTT.

V is TRBV12-3 or TRBV12-4 and J is TRBJ2-1; 7 nucleotides line up with TRBD2. With V trimmed by 6 bases and J by 5 bases, 16 bases remained unmatched. This CDR3 is 17 amino acids long. The CDR3 sequence: CASSPGDYPRTNNEQFF. The CDR3 DNA reads as TGTGCCAGCAGCCCTGGGGACTACCCAAGAACAAACAATGAGCAGTTCTTC.

In this sample, this clonotype turned up a few times. The chain employs TRBV6-5 and TRBJ2-1; unclear D gene. The CDR3 contains 11 residues. V gave up 2 bases and J gave up 10 bases, with 6 bases separating them. Germline V gives CDR1 MNHEY, CDR2 SVGAGI. The CDR3 spells CASSYLREQFF. In nucleotides, the CDR3 is TGTGCCAGCAGTTACCTCCGGGAGCAGTTCTTC.

The CDR3 loop is CASSTEGTVNTDTQYF. The DNA for the CDR3 is TGCGCCAGCAGCACGGAAGGGACGGTGAACACAGATACGCAGTATTTT. The chain has TRBV5-1 and TRBJ2-3, with D perhaps given as TRBD1 or TRBD2 (5 bases each). Germline CDR1 SGHRS, CDR2 YFSETQ. Trimming took off 4 bases at V and 2 bases at J, with 17 bases between the two ends. This CDR3 spans 16 amino acids.

V usage is TRBV9 and J usage is TRBJ2-7; D is possibly TRBD2 (6 bases). The V and J ends lost 0 bases and 2 bases respectively, with 12 bases between them. Germline V lookup: CDR1 SGDLS, CDR2 YYNGEE. The CDR3 has 15 residues. This chain's CDR3 is CASSVGAGNTYEQYF. The DNA for the CDR3 is TGTGCCAGCAGCGTAGGTGCGGGAAATACCTACGAGCAGTACTTC.